The 8 T cell receptor beta chains presented below share a single source sample, sequenced in a study of blood T cell repertoires in COVID-19. TCRdb keeps only in-frame clones here, not all; method: immunoSEQ multiplex PCR. Of approximately 170,000 clones listed, about 85% were seen once; the top ten hold approximately 7%. The sequenced sample consisted of peripheral blood. These receptors were obtained from a man aged 80 or over with COVID-19, enrolled during active disease.

This chain links TRBV3-1 (or the pseudogene TRBV3-2) with TRBJ2-3; TRBD2 agrees at 9 bases. The CDR3 loop spans 14 amino acids. Trimming removed 6 bases from V and 4 bases from J; junction bases left unmatched: 5. CDR1 is LGHDT, CDR2 YNNKEL, per germline (reference sequence). CDR3 in amino acids: CASRGGLASDTQYF. DNA of the CDR3: TGTGCCAGCAGAGGGGGACTAGCATCAGATACGCAGTATTTT.

This chain uses TRBV6-5 with TRBJ1-2; D gene uncertain. Trimming took 0 bases from V and 6 from J, leaving 8 bases between them. Germline CDR1 MNHEY, CDR2 SVGAGI. This CDR3 spans 13 amino acids. CDR3 loop: CASSYSRSNGYTF. The CDR3 bases are TGTGCCAGCAGTTACTCGAGGAGTAATGGCTACACCTTC.

The chain joins TRBV6-2 or TRBV6-3 to TRBJ2-3, with D unresolved. CDR3 size: 13 residues. CDR1 MNHEY and CDR2 SVGEGT come from the germline V gene. Deletions cut 5 bases from V and 6 bases from J, with 12 bases between. Here the CDR3 DNA reads TGTGCCAGCAGTGTAACTCGGGTGGATACGCAGTATTTT. It yields the protein CASSVTRVDTQYF.

This clone has only a few counts. The rearrangement uses TRBV5-4 and TRBJ1-2, with TRBD1 identical over 7 bases. V gave up 2 bases and J gave up 8 bases; unmatched junction bases: 6. Germline assignment: CDR1 SGHNT and CDR2 YYREEE (reference sequence). The CDR3 sequence is 13 residues long. The CDR3: CASSLQGMGGYTF. The CDR3 DNA reads TGTGCCAGCAGCTTACAGGGGATGGGCGGCTACACCTTC.

J is TRBJ1-6 and V is TRBV4-1; 7 positions agree with TRBD1. The CDR3 runs 16 residues. The germline CDR1 and CDR2 sequences are MGHRA and YSYEKL. The junction had 3 bases not matched to a gene; V was cut back by 3 bases and J by 1 base. The CDR3 sequence: CASSQQGVSYNSPLHF. The DNA of the CDR3 is TGCGCCAGCAGCCAGCAGGGGGTATCCTATAATTCACCCCTCCACTTT.

This sequence joins TRBV19 and TRBJ2-1; 7 bases fit TRBD2. This CDR3 has 13 amino acids. V was pared by 6 bases and J by 6 bases, with 5 bases of the junction left unmatched. Germline V gene lookup returns CDR1 LNHDA and CDR2 SQIVND (reference sequence). The CDR3 bases are TGTGCCAGTAGGCAGGGAGGGCGCAATGAGCAGTTCTTC. Amino acids: CASRQGGRNEQFF.

This rearrangement joins TRBV12-3 or TRBV12-4 to TRBJ1-2; D uncertain. The CDR3 totals 13 residues. V lost 4 bases and J lost 5, with 11 bases in between. The CDR3 loop is CASSSGDYYGYTF. CDR3 bases: TGTGCCAGCAGTTCCGGCGACTATTATGGCTACACCTTC.

This chain links TRBV5-1 with TRBJ2-1, with D unresolved. Germline CDR1 is SGHRS and CDR2 is YFSETQ. The CDR3 length is 13 residues. Trimming removed 4 bases at V and 0 bases at J, with 5 bases between. The CDR3, as DNA: TGCGCCAGCAGCCCGGGCTCCTACAATGAGCAGTTCTTC. This codes for CASSPGSYNEQFF.